The subject of this entry is one TCR beta chain. Its antigen is not identified. The data were obtained in a study of cytomegalovirus exposure and HLA in healthy donors. Findings of the study overall: Investigators reported approximately 170 TCR beta chains as tied to cytomegalovirus. Researchers reported in a later analysis that common viral pathogens appeared linked to several top clusters. In a later analysis, specific HLA alleles were associated with 15,000 to 20,000 TCR beta sequences at a 0.05 false discovery rate.

This CDR3 is built from 16 residues. The V and J ends lost 5 bases and 0 bases respectively, with 13 bases between them. Germline CDR1 is MNHEY and CDR2 is SMNVEV (reference sequence). Primers included in the PCR were 60 Vbeta and 13 Jbeta primers. Profiled with immunoSEQ multiplex PCR; TCRdb holds only in-frame clones, not every one. Here the sample spans roughly 80,000 clones, around 78% being singletons. Material for sequencing was PBMCs. This clonotype was sampled from a man aged 40-49 years in good health and CMV-seronegative. The V gene is TRBV27, the J gene TRBJ2-2; D uncertain. CDR3 residues: CASSINSYANTGELFF. CDR3 DNA sequence: TGTGCCAGCAGTATCAACAGCTACGCGAACACCGGGGAGCTGTTTTTT.